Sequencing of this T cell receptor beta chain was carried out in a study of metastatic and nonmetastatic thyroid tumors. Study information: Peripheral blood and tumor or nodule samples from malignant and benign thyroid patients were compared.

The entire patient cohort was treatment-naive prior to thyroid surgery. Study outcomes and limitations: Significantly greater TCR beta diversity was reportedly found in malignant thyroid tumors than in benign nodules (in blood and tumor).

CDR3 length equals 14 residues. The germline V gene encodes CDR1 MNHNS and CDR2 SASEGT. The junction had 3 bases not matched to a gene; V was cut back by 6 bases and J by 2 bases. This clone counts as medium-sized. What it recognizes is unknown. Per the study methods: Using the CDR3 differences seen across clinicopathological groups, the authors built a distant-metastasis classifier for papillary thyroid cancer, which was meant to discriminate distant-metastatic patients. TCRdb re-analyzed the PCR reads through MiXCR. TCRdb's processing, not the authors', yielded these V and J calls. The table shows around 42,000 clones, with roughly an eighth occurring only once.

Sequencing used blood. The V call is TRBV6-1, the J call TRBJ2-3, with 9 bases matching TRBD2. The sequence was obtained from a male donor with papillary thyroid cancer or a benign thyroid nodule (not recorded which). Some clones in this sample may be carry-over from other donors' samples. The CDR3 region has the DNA TGTGCCAGCAGGTGGACTAGCGTCACAGATACGCAGTATTTT. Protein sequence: CASRWTSVTDTQYF.